This T cell receptor (beta chain) was captured in a study of blood T cell repertoires in COVID-19. Study as a whole: Some COVID-19 samples were acute and others convalescent; all came from the United States, Italy and Spain. T cells, B-cell-depleted T cells, or PBMCs supplied cDNA or gDNA.

In the authors' workflow: Using reference gene primer amplification, nucleated cell counts were estimated. Assay used: immunoSEQ multiplex PCR; TCRdb lists only in-frame clones, some missing. V, J and clone size were drawn from that table, and D and trimming were deduced from the DNA. The sample has about 170,000 clones, approximately 83% seen once. This CDR3 is built from 14 residues. Germline lookup yields CDR1 SGHVS and CDR2 FNYEAQ. Trimming stripped 4 bases from V and 6 bases from J, with 12 bases between. The table lists this clone with a few counts. Material for sequencing was peripheral blood. This TCR derives from a woman at least 80 years old with acute or convalescent COVID-19. The J gene is TRBJ2-2, the V gene TRBV7-6, with a tentative D call TRBD2 (5 bases). The CDR3 region is CASSSHEGPGELFF. The CDR3 bases are TGTGCCAGCAGCTCGCACGAGGGTCCCGGGGAGCTGTTTTTT.